This T cell receptor beta chain was sequenced for a study of graft-versus-host responses after intestinal transplantation (dated by TCRdb to about 2021). Looking at the study overall: Recipients received multivisceral, liver-intestinal, or isolated intestinal transplants. Every recipient was given anti-thymocyte globulin induction, followed by around three years of maintenance tacrolimus and steroids. After intestinal transplantation, graft-versus-host and host-versus-graft alloreactive T cell clones in the graft, circulation and bone marrow were tracked using bulk TCR-beta CDR3 sequencing. To identify alloreactive clones, pre-transplant mixed lymphocyte reaction products were sequenced and then compared with unstimulated pre-transplant donor and recipient T cells. The cohort enrolled under 30 intestinal transplant recipients, one of whom was a retransplant, and a few patients without pretransplant specimens were excluded. A peak of at least 4% donor T cells among recipient peripheral blood mononuclear cells was the definition used for donor T cell macrochimerism. Samples from a few later patients were sequenced in-house on an Illumina MiSeq with MiXCR processing rather than by the commercial service. Broad study findings and their caveats: High GvH to HvG T cell clonal ratios were observed in the allografts of patients with donor T cell macrochimerism. Early after transplant, declines in HvG clones were associated with peak levels of circulating GvH clones. GvH clones were detected in recipient bone marrow, and some of these GvH clones were observed earlier in ileal mucosa or blood, consistent with an intestinal mucosal origin. Conclusions were limited by the relatively low number and heterogeneity of intestinal transplant patients.

On this clone itself: Its antigen remains undetermined. Base quality data are lacking; no much larger clone is found one base away.

The junction shows trimming of 8 bases on V and 7 bases on J, plus 17 bases between the germline ends. The germline V gene (reference sequence) sets CDR1 to WNHNN and CDR2 to SYGVQD. From cysteine to phenylalanine, the CDR3 is 13 amino acids long. Just the 39-base CDR3 DNA is kept, in frame starting at base 1. In the first month after transplant, blood samples were collected up to 4 times, and after that at least monthly when available. Libraries were constructed by the immunoSEQ multiplex PCR assay. Adaptive Biotechnologies carried out high-throughput TCR-beta CDR3 sequencing of genomic DNA for most patients. On the authors' methods: Adaptive's ImmunoSEQ software was the source of the TCR sequencing data for about 20 patients, while three other patients were processed with MiXCR and VDJtools. CDR3 nucleotide sequences shared between donor and recipient were removed because their origin could not be assigned. To count as alloreactive, a clone needed at least 2-fold expansion over unstimulated cells and a minimum CFSE-low frequency of 0.002% (template counts) or 0.001% (read counts). A clone was considered mappable if detected in the sequenced pre-transplant spleen, lymph node, or MLR CFSE-low populations of the donor or recipient. Cumulative frequency of alloreactive clones was calculated as a percentage of all sequences weighted by copy number. Here the immuneACCESS table is served through TCRdb, limited to in-frame sequences with V and J called. Missing clones are a known gap in these copies; in checked studies unresolved V genes cover under half, and the rest lacks a known reason. The V and J calls and clone size were taken over from that table, and D and trimming were inferred from the DNA. The sample table shows more than 5,000 clones, and 70% to 90% are seen once. The ten largest clones represent over 4.5% of the sample.

Rearrangement joined TRBV10-1 to TRBJ1-1; TRBD1 is possibly the D segment (5 matching bases). This sequence was found in a human patient who received an intestinal transplant, so some T cells may come from the graft donor. Sequencing was performed on PBMCs, taken roughly 89 days after transplant. The DNA sequence is TGCGCCAGCCCTGTGCCATGGGGCCTTGAAGCTTTCTTT. Its translation is CASPVPWGLEAFF.